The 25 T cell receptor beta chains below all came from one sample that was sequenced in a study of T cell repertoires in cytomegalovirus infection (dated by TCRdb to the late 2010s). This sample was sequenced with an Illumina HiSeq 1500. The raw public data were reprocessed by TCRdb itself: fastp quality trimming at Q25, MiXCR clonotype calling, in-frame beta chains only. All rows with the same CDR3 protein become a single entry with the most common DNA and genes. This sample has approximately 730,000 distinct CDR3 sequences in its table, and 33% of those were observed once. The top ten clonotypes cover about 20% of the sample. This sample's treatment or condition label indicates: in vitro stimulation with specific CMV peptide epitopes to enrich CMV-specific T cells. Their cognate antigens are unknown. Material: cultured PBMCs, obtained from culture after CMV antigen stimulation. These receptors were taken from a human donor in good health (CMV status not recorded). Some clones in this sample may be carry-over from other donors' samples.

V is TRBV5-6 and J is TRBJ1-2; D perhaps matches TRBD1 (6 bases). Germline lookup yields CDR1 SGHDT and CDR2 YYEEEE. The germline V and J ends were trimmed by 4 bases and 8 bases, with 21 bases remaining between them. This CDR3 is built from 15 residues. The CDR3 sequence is CASSRGTPPPGGYTF. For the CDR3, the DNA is TGTGCCAGCAGCCGCGGGACACCTCCTCCAGGGGGCTACACCTTC. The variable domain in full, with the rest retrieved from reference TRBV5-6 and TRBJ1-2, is DAGVTQSPTHLIKTRGQQVTLRCSPKSGHDTVSWYQQALGQGPQFIFQYYEEEERQRGNFPDRFSGHQFPNYSSELNVNALLLGDSALYLCASSRGTPPPGGYTFGSGTRLTVV.

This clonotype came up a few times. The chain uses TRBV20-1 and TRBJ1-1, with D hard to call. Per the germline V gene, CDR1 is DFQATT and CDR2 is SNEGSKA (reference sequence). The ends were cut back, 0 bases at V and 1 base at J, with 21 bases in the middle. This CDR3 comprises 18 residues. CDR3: CSARDPGWGYGENTEAFF. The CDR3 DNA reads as TGCAGTGCTAGAGACCCGGGGTGGGGTTATGGAGAGAACACTGAAGCTTTCTTT.

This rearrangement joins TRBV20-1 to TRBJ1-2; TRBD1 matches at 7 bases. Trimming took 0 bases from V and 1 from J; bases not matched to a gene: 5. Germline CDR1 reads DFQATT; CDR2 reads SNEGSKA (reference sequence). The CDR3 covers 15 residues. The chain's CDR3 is CSARDAQGGNYGYTF. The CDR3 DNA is TGCAGTGCTAGAGATGCTCAGGGGGGTAACTATGGCTACACCTTC.

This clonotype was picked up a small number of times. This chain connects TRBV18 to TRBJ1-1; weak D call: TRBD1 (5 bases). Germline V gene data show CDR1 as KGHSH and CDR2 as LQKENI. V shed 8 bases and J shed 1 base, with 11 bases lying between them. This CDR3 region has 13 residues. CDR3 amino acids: CASSPGQNTEAFF. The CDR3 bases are TGTGCCAGCAGCCCTGGACAGAACACTGAAGCTTTCTTT. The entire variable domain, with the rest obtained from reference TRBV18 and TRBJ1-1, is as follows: NAGVMQNPRHLVRRRGQEARLRCSPMKGHSHVYWYRQLPEEGLKFMVYLQKENIIDESGMPKERFSAEFPKEGPSILRIQQVVRGDSAAYFCASSPGQNTEAFFGQGTRLTVV.

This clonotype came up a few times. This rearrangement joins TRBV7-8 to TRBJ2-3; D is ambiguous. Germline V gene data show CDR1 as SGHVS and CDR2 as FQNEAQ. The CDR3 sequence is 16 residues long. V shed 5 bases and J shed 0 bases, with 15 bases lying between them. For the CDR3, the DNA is TGTGCCAGCAGCCCCTTTCTGGCAGATAGCACAGATACGCAGTATTTT. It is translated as CASSPFLADSTDTQYF.

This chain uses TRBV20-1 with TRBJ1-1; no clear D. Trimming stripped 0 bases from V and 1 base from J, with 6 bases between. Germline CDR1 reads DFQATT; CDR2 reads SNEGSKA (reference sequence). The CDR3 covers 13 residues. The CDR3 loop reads CSARESGNTEAFF. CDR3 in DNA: TGCAGTGCTAGAGAGTCTGGGAACACTGAAGCTTTCTTT.

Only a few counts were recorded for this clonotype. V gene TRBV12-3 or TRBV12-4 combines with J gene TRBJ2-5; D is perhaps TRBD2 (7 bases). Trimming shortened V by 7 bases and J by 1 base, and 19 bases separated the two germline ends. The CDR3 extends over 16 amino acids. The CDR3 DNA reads TGTGCCAGCACCTTTGGGGGGGCGGCATTCCAAGAGACCCAGTACTTC. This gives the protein CASTFGGAAFQETQYF.

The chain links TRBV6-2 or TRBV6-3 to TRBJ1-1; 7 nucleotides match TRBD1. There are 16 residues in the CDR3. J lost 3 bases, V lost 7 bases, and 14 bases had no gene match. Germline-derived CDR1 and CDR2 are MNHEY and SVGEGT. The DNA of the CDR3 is TGTGCCAGCAATTGGAGGTGGAGACAGGGATACACTGAAGCTTTCTTT. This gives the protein CASNWRWRQGYTEAFF.

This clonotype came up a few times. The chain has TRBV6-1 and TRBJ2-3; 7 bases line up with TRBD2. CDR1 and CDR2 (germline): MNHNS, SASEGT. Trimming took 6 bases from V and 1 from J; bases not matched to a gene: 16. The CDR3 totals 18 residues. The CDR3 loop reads CASSSSGWAGVRTDTQYF. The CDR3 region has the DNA TGTGCCAGCAGCTCATCGGGATGGGCGGGGGTCCGCACAGATACGCAGTATTTT.

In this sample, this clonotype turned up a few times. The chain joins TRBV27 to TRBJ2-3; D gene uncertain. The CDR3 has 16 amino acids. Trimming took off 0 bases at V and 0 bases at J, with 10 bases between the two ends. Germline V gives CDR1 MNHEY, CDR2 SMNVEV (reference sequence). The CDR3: CASSLSSVLSTDTQYF. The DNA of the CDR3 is TGTGCCAGCAGTTTATCTTCGGTTCTGAGCACAGATACGCAGTATTTT.

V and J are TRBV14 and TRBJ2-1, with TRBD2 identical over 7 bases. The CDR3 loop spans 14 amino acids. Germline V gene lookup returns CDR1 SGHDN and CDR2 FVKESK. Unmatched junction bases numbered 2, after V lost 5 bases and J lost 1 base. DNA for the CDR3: TGTGCCAGCAGCGGGGACTATTCCTACAATGAGCAGTTCTTC. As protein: CASSGDYSYNEQFF.

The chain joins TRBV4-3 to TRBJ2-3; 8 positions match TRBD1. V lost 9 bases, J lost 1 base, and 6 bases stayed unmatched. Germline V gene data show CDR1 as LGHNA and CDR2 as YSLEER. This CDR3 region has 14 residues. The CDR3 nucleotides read TGCGCCAGTACACAGGGGGTTGGCACAGATACGCAGTATTTT. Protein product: CASTQGVGTDTQYF.

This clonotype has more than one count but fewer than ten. The CDR3 nucleotides are TGCGCCAGCAGCCCACCCGGGCTAGACATTCAGTACTTC. It encodes CASSPPGLDIQYF. This rearrangement joins TRBV4-1 to TRBJ2-4; D call uncertain. The CDR3 is 13 residues long. Germline CDR1 is MGHRA and CDR2 is YSYEKL. Between the trimmed V and J ends, which lost 4 bases and 8 bases, there was a span of 12 bases.

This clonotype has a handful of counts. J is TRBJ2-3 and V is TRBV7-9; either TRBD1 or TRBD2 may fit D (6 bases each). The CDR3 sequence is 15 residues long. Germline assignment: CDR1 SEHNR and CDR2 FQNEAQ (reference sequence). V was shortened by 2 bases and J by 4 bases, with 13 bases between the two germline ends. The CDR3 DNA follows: TGTGCCAGCAGCTTAAGGGGGGCGACGGCAGATACGCAGTATTTT. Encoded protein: CASSLRGATADTQYF.

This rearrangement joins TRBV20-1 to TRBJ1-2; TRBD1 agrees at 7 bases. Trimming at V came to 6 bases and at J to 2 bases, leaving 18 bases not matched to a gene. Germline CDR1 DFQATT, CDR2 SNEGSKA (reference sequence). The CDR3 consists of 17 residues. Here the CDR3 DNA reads TGCAGTGCCCCCCCCTCAACAGGGGATCCCATAAACTATGGCTACACCTTC. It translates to CSAPPSTGDPINYGYTF.

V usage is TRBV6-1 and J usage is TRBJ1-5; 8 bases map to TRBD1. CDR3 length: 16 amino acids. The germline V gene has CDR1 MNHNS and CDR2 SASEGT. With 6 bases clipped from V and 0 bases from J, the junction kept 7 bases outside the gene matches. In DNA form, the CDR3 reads TGTGCCAGCAGCACACAGGGGGTAGGTAGCAATCAGCCCCAGCATTTT. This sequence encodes CASSTQGVGSNQPQHF.

CDR3 in amino acids: CASSSWGRETDTQYF. Here the CDR3 DNA reads TGTGCCAGCAGCTCCTGGGGGAGGGAAACAGATACGCAGTATTTT. The chain combines TRBV11-2 with TRBJ2-3, with 7 nucleotides matching TRBD2. Losses at the gene ends were 4 bases for V and 3 bases for J; bases not matched to a gene: 7. The CDR3 runs 15 residues. Germline values: CDR1 SGHAT, CDR2 FQNNGV.

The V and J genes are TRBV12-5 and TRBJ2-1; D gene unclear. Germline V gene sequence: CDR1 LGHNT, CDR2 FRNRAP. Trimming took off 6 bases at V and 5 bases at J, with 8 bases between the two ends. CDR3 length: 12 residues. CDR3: CASGPSHNEQFF. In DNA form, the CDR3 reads TGTGCTAGTGGGCCAAGCCACAATGAGCAGTTCTTC.

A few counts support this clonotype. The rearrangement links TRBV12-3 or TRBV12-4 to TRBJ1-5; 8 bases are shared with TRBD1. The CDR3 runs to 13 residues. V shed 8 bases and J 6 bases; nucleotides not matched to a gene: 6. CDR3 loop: CASLGQGGQPQHF. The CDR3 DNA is TGTGCCAGCCTTGGACAGGGTGGTCAGCCCCAGCATTTT.

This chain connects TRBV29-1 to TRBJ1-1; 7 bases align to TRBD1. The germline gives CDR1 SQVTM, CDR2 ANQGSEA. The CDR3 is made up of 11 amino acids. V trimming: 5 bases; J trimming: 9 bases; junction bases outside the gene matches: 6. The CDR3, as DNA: TGCAGCGTTCACTTGGGACAGAAAGCTTTCTTT. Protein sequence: CSVHLGQKAFF.

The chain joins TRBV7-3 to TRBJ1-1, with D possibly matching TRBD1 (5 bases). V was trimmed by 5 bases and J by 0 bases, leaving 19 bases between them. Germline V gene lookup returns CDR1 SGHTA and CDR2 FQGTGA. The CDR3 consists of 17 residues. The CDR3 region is CASSGISGIIMNTEAFF. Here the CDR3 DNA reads TGTGCCAGCAGCGGAATCTCAGGGATCATCATGAACACTGAAGCTTTCTTT.

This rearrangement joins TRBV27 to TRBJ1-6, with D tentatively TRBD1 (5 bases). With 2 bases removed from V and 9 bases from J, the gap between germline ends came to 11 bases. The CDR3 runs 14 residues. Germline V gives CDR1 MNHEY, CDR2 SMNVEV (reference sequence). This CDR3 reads CASSLDTGSSPLHF. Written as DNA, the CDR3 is TGTGCCAGCAGTTTAGATACAGGATCTTCACCCCTCCACTTT.

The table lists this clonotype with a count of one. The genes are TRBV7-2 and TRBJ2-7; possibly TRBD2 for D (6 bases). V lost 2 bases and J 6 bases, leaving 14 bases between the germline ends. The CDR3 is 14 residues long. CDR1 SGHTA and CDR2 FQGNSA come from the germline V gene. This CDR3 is CASSLRWDSVEQYF. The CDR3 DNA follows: TGTGCCAGCAGCTTAAGGTGGGACTCCGTCGAGCAGTACTTC.

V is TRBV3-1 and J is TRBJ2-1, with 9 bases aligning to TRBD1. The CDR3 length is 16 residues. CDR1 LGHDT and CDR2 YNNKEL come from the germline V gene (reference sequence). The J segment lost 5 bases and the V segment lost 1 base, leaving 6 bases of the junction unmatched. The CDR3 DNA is TGTGCCAGCAGCCAAGCCTGGACAGGGGTGGACAATGAGCAGTTCTTC. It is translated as CASSQAWTGVDNEQFF.

The CDR3 region is CASSTGGIYYEQYF. CDR3 sequence (DNA): TGTGCCAGCAGCACCGGGGGAATCTACTACGAGCAGTACTTC. This rearrangement joins TRBV6-5 to TRBJ2-7, with D maybe TRBD2 (6 bases). Trimming removed 6 bases from V and 3 bases from J, with 15 bases in between. CDR1 is MNHEY, CDR2 SVGAGI, per germline. This CDR3 has 14 amino acids.